The 26 T cell receptor beta chains in this list originate from one sample, sequenced in a study of cytomegalovirus exposure and HLA in healthy donors. Use of 60 Vbeta and 13 Jbeta primers characterized the PCR. Libraries were prepared by immunoSEQ multiplex PCR; TCRdb keeps only in-frame clonotypes and omits some of them. The specimen's table records about 77,000 clones. Sequenced input: PBMCs. These receptors came from a man between 50 and 59 years old in good health and CMV-seropositive.

The chain carries TRBV9 and TRBJ2-3; 11 nucleotides line up with TRBD2. With 4 bases clipped from V and 6 bases from J, the junction kept 7 bases outside the gene matches. CDR3 length: 15 residues. Germline V lookup: CDR1 SGDLS, CDR2 YYNGEE. CDR3 in amino acids: CASSRSGGAGDTQYF. The CDR3, as DNA: TGTGCCAGCAGCCGTAGCGGGGGGGCAGGGGATACGCAGTATTTT.

The chain combines TRBV30 with TRBJ1-5; D is possibly TRBD1 (5 bases). Germline CDR1 is GTSNPN and CDR2 is SVGIG (reference sequence). This CDR3 has 13 amino acids. Trimming left V 3 bases short and J 7 bases short, with 13 bases between. The CDR3 nucleotides read TGTGCCTGGAGGTCCCAGGGTGGCCAGCCCCAGCATTTT. Its translation is CAWRSQGGQPQHF.

This chain links TRBV2 with TRBJ1-6, with 7 bases aligning to TRBD1. CDR3 length equals 13 residues. Germline CDR1 SNHLY, CDR2 FYNNEI. V was clipped by 8 bases and J by 6 bases; unmatched bases: 4. The CDR3 loop is CASSDRSNSPLHF. DNA for the CDR3: TGTGCCAGCTCGGACAGGTCTAATTCACCCCTCCACTTT. The complete variable domain, with remaining parts taken from reference TRBV2 and TRBJ1-6, reads EPEVTQTPSHQVTQMGQEVILRCVPISNHLYFYWYRQILGQKVEFLVSFYNNEISEKSEIFDDQFSVERPDGSNFTLKIRSTKLEDSAMYFCASSDRSNSPLHFGNGTRLTVT.

The chain carries TRBV11-1 and TRBJ2-5; 8 bases fit TRBD1. From germline, CDR1 is SGHAT and CDR2 FQDESV (reference sequence). Unmatched junction bases numbered 5, after V lost 0 bases and J lost 5 bases. This CDR3 has 15 residues. The CDR3, as DNA: TGTGCCAGCAGCTTAGCCCAGGGGGCGAGGGAGACCCAGTACTTC. As protein: CASSLAQGARETQYF.

This sequence joins TRBV29-1 and TRBJ2-1; 10 bases are shared with TRBD2. The CDR3 totals 15 residues. Trimming at V came to 6 bases and at J to 4 bases, leaving 9 bases not matched to a gene. Germline V gene data show CDR1 as SQVTM and CDR2 as ANQGSEA. CDR3 in DNA: TGCAGCGTACACTCTACTAGCGGGGAATACAATGAGCAGTTCTTC. Its protein product is CSVHSTSGEYNEQFF.

The rearrangement joins TRBV19 to TRBJ1-6; D remains unclear. Germline CDR1 is LNHDA and CDR2 is SQIVND (reference sequence). V lost 5 bases and J lost 6, with 8 bases in between. The CDR3 loop spans 13 amino acids. The DNA for the CDR3 is TGTGCCAGTAGTTTTAACAGTAATTCACCCCTCCACTTT. This codes for CASSFNSNSPLHF.

DNA for the CDR3: TGCGCCAGCAGGGGACAGGGGAATGGCTACACCTTC. Translation: CASRGQGNGYTF. The chain joins TRBV4-1 to TRBJ1-2; 10 bases align to TRBD1. CDR1 is MGHRA and CDR2 is YSYEKL in the germline V gene. Unmatched junction bases numbered 1, after V lost 6 bases and J lost 6 bases. This CDR3 is 12 amino acids long.

The chain employs TRBV6-1 and TRBJ2-3; D unresolved. Trimming took off 8 bases at V and 0 bases at J, with 12 bases between the two ends. Germline V lookup: CDR1 MNHNS, CDR2 SASEGT. The CDR3 spans 14 residues. Here the CDR3 DNA reads TGTGCCAGCCTTGTGAGCCCGAGCACAGATACGCAGTATTTT. This translates into CASLVSPSTDTQYF.

The CDR3, as DNA: TGCGCCAGCAGCTTGTGGACTAGCGGGAGGGCGAACACCGGGGAGCTGTTTTTT. Translation gives CASSLWTSGRANTGELFF. The V call is TRBV5-1, the J call TRBJ2-2; 15 bases fit TRBD2. This CDR3 region has 18 residues. The trim removed 1 base at V and 0 bases at J, leaving 1 base unmatched. Germline CDR1 is SGHRS and CDR2 is YFSETQ.

Here the CDR3 reads CASRWTGGLDEQFF. The DNA of the CDR3 is TGCGCCAGCAGATGGACAGGGGGTTTGGATGAGCAGTTCTTC. The gene calls are TRBV5-1 and TRBJ2-1; 10 bases are shared with TRBD1. Germline V gene lookup returns CDR1 SGHRS and CDR2 YFSETQ. With V trimmed by 5 bases and J by 8 bases, 7 bases remained unmatched. The length of the CDR3 is 14 residues.

The gene calls are TRBV5-1 and TRBJ2-7; possibly TRBD2 for D (7 bases). Germline V gene data show CDR1 as SGHRS and CDR2 as YFSETQ. The CDR3 totals 15 residues. The germline V and J ends were trimmed by 0 bases and 5 bases, with 15 bases remaining between them. The chain's CDR3 is CASSLALGGGNEQYF. The DNA of the CDR3 is TGCGCCAGCAGCTTGGCCCTGGGAGGGGGGAACGAGCAGTACTTC.

This chain joins TRBV6-5 and TRBJ1-2; 9 positions agree with TRBD1. V was pared by 4 bases and J by 8 bases, with 5 bases of the junction left unmatched. The CDR3 runs 13 residues. Germline CDR1 reads MNHEY; CDR2 reads SVGAGI. The CDR3 is CASSWGTGQGYTF. Written as DNA, the CDR3 is TGTGCCAGCAGTTGGGGGACAGGGCAGGGCTACACCTTC.

V is TRBV29-1 and J is TRBJ2-3; TRBD1 might be the D (5 bases). The CDR3 is 11 amino acids. From germline, CDR1 is SQVTM and CDR2 ANQGSEA. The V end was cut by 5 bases, the J end by 5 bases, with 8 bases between. CDR3 sequence: CSVPQGDTQYF. CDR3 nucleotides: TGCAGCGTTCCCCAGGGAGATACGCAGTATTTT.

The chain has TRBV6-4 and TRBJ2-1; a weak D match, TRBD2 (5 bases). There are 17 residues in the CDR3. Germline CDR1 MRHNA, CDR2 SNTAGT. The V end was cut by 2 bases, the J end by 0 bases, with 14 bases between. The chain's CDR3 is CASSDTTDSSSYNEQFF. CDR3 bases: TGTGCCAGCAGTGACACGACGGACTCCAGCTCCTACAATGAGCAGTTCTTC.

The chain carries TRBV29-1 and TRBJ1-2; unclear D gene. The CDR3 contains 13 residues. V was clipped by 7 bases and J by 8 bases, with 20 bases between them. Germline V CDR1 and CDR2: SQVTM, ANQGSEA. CDR3 loop: CSGAAGQGHGYTF. In nucleotides, the CDR3 is TGCAGCGGTGCGGCCGGCCAAGGTCACGGCTACACCTTC.

The chain joins TRBV27 to TRBJ1-2; 11 positions match TRBD1. Germline CDR1 reads MNHEY; CDR2 reads SMNVEV (reference sequence). The CDR3 is 14 residues long. After removal of 6 bases from V and 8 bases from J, the junction contained 8 bases not matched to a gene. The CDR3 DNA is TGTGCCAGCAGATCCGGGACAGGGGGACGCGGCTACACCTTC. This sequence encodes CASRSGTGGRGYTF.

The V call is TRBV7-2, the J call TRBJ1-2; a weak D match, TRBD1 (5 bases). Trimming cost V 0 bases and J 3 bases, with 8 bases left between them. The CDR3 has 14 residues. Germline loops: CDR1 SGHTA, CDR2 FQGNSA. The DNA for the CDR3 is TGTGCCAGCAGCTTAGCGCGCAGGGACTATGGCTACACCTTC. Translating gives CASSLARRDYGYTF. The whole variable domain, filled in from reference TRBV7-2 and TRBJ1-2, reads GAGVSQSPSNKVTEKGKDVELRCDPISGHTALYWYRQSLGQGLEFLIYFQGNSAPDKSGLPSDRFSAERTGGSVSTLTIQRTQQEDSAVYLCASSLARRDYGYTFGSGTRLTVV.

The V gene is TRBV12-5, the J gene TRBJ2-5; D not certain. V was trimmed by 1 base and J by 1 base, leaving 4 bases between them. The V gene's germline CDR1 is LGHNT and CDR2 FRNRAP. CDR3 length: 13 amino acids. The CDR3 sequence: CASGLDSQETQYF. CDR3 coding DNA: TGTGCTAGTGGTTTGGACAGCCAAGAGACCCAGTACTTC.

The chain is built from TRBV5-6 and TRBJ1-2; the match to TRBD1 covers 7 bases. Germline CDR1 is SGHDT and CDR2 is YYEEEE. Trimming cost V 2 bases and J 6 bases; bases outside gene matches: 16. This CDR3 spans 17 amino acids. CDR3 sequence: CASSFSDRAIRLDGYTF. For the CDR3, the DNA is TGTGCCAGCAGCTTTTCCGACAGGGCCATTCGCCTAGATGGCTACACCTTC.

CDR3 in DNA: TGTGCCAGGGCAGTAAAAGGGGGGACAGGGAAGACCTACGAGCAGTACGTC. Its translation: CARAVKGGTGKTYEQYV. The chain joins TRBV19 to TRBJ2-7; 9 positions match TRBD1. The CDR3 extends over 17 amino acids. Trimming took 9 bases from V and 2 from J; bases not matched to a gene: 17. CDR1 LNHDA and CDR2 SQIVND come from the germline V gene (reference sequence).

The chain carries TRBV5-1 and TRBJ2-7; 9 bases match TRBD1. The CDR3 is made up of 14 amino acids. CDR1 and CDR2 from the germline V gene are SGHRS and YFSETQ. After removal of 4 bases from V and 5 bases from J, the junction contained 7 bases not matched to a gene. CDR3 protein: CASSVGQGMDEQYF. DNA of the CDR3: TGCGCCAGCAGCGTTGGACAGGGGATGGACGAGCAGTACTTC.

CDR3 sequence reads: CASYEVNTGELFF. The CDR3 coding sequence is TGTGCCAGCTATGAGGTTAACACCGGGGAGCTGTTTTTT. The chain uses TRBV6-6 and TRBJ2-2; D gene unclear. CDR3 length: 13 amino acids. The germline V gene encodes CDR1 MNHNY and CDR2 SVGAGI (reference sequence). With 8 bases removed from V and 2 bases from J, the gap between germline ends came to 9 bases.

The J gene is TRBJ2-7, the V gene TRBV7-9; tentatively, D is TRBD1 (5 bases). Trimming removed 1 base from V and 5 bases from J, with 9 bases in between. The CDR3 consists of 13 residues. Per the germline V gene, CDR1 is SEHNR and CDR2 is FQNEAQ (reference sequence). Here the CDR3 reads CASSLVRVNEQYF. In DNA form, the CDR3 reads TGTGCCAGCAGCTTAGTCAGGGTAAACGAGCAGTACTTC.

On this clone: One junction end disagrees with the germline gene, perhaps due to a read error. V usage is TRBV5-1 and J usage is TRBJ2-1; unclear D gene. CDR1 is SGHRS, CDR2 YFSETQ, per germline. This CDR3 contains 16 residues. The CDR3 DNA follows: TGCGCCAGCAGCTTGGCCCCAGGAAGCTCCGACAATGAGCAGTTCTTC. Amino acid sequence: CASSLAPGSSDNEQFF.

The chain carries TRBV2 and TRBJ2-4, with D hard to call. The V gene lost 5 bases and the J gene lost 0 bases, with 8 bases spanning the gap. Germline V gives CDR1 SNHLY, CDR2 FYNNEI. This CDR3 has 14 residues. CDR3 sequence: CASSPPSAKNIQYF. CDR3 in DNA: TGTGCCAGCAGTCCCCCTTCAGCCAAAAACATTCAGTACTTC.

The chain employs TRBV7-9 and TRBJ2-7; 8 bases agree with TRBD1. The V gene's germline CDR1 is SEHNR and CDR2 FQNEAQ (reference sequence). V was clipped by 2 bases and J by 5 bases; unmatched bases: 5. The CDR3 runs 14 residues. In DNA, the CDR3 is TGTGCCAGCAGCTTAAAGGGACAGGTTAACGAGCAGTACTTC. Protein: CASSLKGQVNEQYF.